The rows below give T cell receptor beta chains drawn from one sample of a study of blood T cell repertoires in COVID-19. Sequenced by immunoSEQ multiplex PCR; TCRdb stores in-frame clones only, minus some. The sample has about 270,000 clones, about 89% seen once. Sequencing used peripheral blood. The receptor source for this set is a woman aged 55-70 years who had recovered from COVID-19. CDR3s include the opening cysteine and the closing phenylalanine or tryptophan. A D gene is named only where the DNA matches it firmly.

J,D,V,CDR3
TRBJ1-1,NA,TRBV7-2,CASSLVRGAPMGTEAFF
TRBJ1-1,TRBD1,TRBV28,CASSSERGQGSGTEAFF
TRBJ2-3,TRBD2,TRBV19,CASSIIAGDTDTQYF
TRBJ2-5,TRBD2,TRBV29-1,CSVGGGAGVETQYF
TRBJ2-7,NA,TRBV7-9,CASSNNYEQYF
TRBJ1-6,TRBD1,TRBV3-1/TRBV3-2,CASSQWDRPSPLHF
TRBJ1-2,NA,TRBV10-3,CAISEVGALYGYTF
TRBJ2-5,NA,TRBV6-2/TRBV6-3,CASSLSRETQYF
TRBJ2-7,NA,TRBV7-3,CASSPAGNHEQYF
TRBJ1-5,TRBD1,TRBV29-1,CSGGQGGNQPQHF
TRBJ1-6,NA,TRBV7-2,CASSETSVVSPLHF
TRBJ2-7,NA,TRBV18,CASSPGPYEQYF
TRBJ1-1,NA,TRBV11-1,CASSLERALNTEAFF
TRBJ1-2,NA,TRBV10-3,CAISGGQSLGYTF
TRBJ2-7,TRBD2,TRBV4-2,CASSQLGGGSGGFSYEQYF
TRBJ2-5,NA,TRBV4-1,CASSHSSRGEKTQYF
TRBJ2-2,TRBD1,TRBV5-1,CASSPGTGSAGELFF
TRBJ1-1,TRBD1,TRBV6-5,CASLRDRGKTEAFF
TRBJ1-2,TRBD1,TRBV7-9,CASSHRDRPSGGGYTF
TRBJ1-1,NA,TRBV27,CASSLTGNTEAFF
TRBJ2-7,NA,TRBV28,CASSFGREDEQYF
TRBJ1-2,NA,TRBV5-1,CASSVPGDNYGYTF
TRBJ2-3,TRBD2,TRBV3-1/TRBV3-2,CASSQSLAGGPSTDTQYF
TRBJ2-5,TRBD1,TRBV5-4,CAFGQGLGQETQYF
TRBJ1-2,NA,TRBV10-3,CAISDINRNYGYTF
TRBJ2-1,NA,TRBV12-3/TRBV12-4,CASSRAQGSEQFF
TRBJ1-1,NA,TRBV5-4,CASSLGTGHSNTEAFF
TRBJ1-5,NA,TRBV2,CASSRVDQPQHF
TRBJ1-2,NA,TRBV2,CASSATGIGGYTF
TRBJ1-2,NA,TRBV24-1,CATSDPGGDGYTF
TRBJ2-3,TRBD1,TRBV6-4,CASSSTGFGDTQYF
TRBJ2-7,NA,TRBV5-8,CASRPIGGLSYEQYF
TRBJ1-3,NA,TRBV2,CASSGTGSGNTIYF
TRBJ1-2,NA,TRBV7-8,CASSSSQGGEGYTF
TRBJ1-2,NA,TRBV29-1,CSADPGGSYGYTF
TRBJ2-4,NA,TRBV19,CASSSISLAKNIQYF
TRBJ1-4,NA,TRBV25-1,CASSESRGTNEKLFF
TRBJ1-2,TRBD1,TRBV6-5,CASSRQGVPNYGYTF
TRBJ1-6,TRBD1,TRBV19,CASSITKTGENSPLHF
TRBJ2-2,NA,TRBV12-5,CASGLDPGWTSGPNTGELFF